This T cell receptor beta chain was sequenced during a study of early T cells in non-severe SARS-CoV-2 infection. Each cDNA molecule carried a unique molecular identifier. TCRdb re-called the 5' RACE reads with MiXCR, one entry per CDR3 protein. Here the sample spans about 22,000 distinct CDR3 sequences, around 3.3% being singletons. Many counts were recorded for this clonotype. The CDR3 is 14 residues long. J lost 8 bases, V lost 3 bases, and 10 bases had no gene match. Germline lookup yields CDR1 SGHNT and CDR2 YYREEE (reference sequence). The chain carries TRBV5-4 and TRBJ2-5; 7 bases fit TRBD1. This clonotype was obtained from an adult who was a healthcare worker with PCR-confirmed SARS-CoV-2 infection or an uninfected control (not recorded which). Sequencing used whole blood. CDR3 in DNA: TGTGCCAGCAGCTGGGGGACAGACCAAGGAACCCAGTACTTC. Translating gives CASSWGTDQGTQYF.